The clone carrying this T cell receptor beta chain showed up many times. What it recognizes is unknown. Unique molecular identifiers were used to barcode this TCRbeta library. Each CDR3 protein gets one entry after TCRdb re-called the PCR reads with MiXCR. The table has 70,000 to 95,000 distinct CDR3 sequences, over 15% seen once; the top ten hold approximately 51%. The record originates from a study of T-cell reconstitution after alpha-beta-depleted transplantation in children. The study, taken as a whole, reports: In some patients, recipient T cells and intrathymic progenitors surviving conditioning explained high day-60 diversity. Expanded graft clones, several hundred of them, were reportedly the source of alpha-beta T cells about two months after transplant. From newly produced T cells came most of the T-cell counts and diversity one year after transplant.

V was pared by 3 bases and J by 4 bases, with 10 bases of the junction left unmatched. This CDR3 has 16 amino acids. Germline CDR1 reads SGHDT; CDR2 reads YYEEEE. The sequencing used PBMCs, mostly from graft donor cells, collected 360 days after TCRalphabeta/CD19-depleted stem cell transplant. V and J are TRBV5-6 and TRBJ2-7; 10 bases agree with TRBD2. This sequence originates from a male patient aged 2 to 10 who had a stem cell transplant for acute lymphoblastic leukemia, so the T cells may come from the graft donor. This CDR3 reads CASSYPLAGMMYEQYF. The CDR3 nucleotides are TGTGCCAGCAGCTACCCACTAGCGGGAATGATGTACGAGCAGTACTTC.